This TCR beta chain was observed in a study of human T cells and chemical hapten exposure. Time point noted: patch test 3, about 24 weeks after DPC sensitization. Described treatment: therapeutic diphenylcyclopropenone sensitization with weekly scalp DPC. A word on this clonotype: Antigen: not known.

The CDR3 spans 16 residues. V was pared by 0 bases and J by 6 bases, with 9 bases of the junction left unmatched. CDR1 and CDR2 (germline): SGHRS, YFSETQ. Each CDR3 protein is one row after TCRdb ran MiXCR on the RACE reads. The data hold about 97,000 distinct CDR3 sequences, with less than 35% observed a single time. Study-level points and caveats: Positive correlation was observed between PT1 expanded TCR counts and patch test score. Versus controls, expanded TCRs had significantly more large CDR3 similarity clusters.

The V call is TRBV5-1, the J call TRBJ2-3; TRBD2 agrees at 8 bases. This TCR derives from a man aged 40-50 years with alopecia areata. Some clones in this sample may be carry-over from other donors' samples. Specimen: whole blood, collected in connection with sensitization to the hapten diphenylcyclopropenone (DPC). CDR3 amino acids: CASSLDPGRDRDTQYF. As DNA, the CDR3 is TGCGCCAGCAGCTTGGATCCCGGGAGGGATAGGGATACGCAGTATTTT.